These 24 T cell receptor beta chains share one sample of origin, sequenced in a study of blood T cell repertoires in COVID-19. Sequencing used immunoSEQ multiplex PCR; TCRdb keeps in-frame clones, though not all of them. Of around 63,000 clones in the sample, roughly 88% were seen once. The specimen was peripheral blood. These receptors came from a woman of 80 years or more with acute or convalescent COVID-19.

CDR3 DNA: TGCGCCAGCAGCGCGGGGCAGATGGCAACTAATGAAAAACTGTTTTTT. Translating gives CASSAGQMATNEKLFF. The J gene is TRBJ1-4, the V gene TRBV5-1, with a possible D match to TRBD1 (5 bases). The V end was cut by 4 bases, the J end by 0 bases, with 13 bases between. Germline V CDR1 and CDR2: SGHRS, YFSETQ. The CDR3 is 16 residues long. The entire variable domain, with the rest obtained from reference TRBV5-1 and TRBJ1-4, is as follows: KAGVTQTPRYLIKTRGQQVTLSCSPISGHRSVSWYQQTPGQGLQFLFEYFSETQRNKGNFPGRFSGRQFSNSRSEMNVSTLELGDSALYLCASSAGQMATNEKLFFGSGTQLSVL.

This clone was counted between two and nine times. As DNA, the CDR3 is TGCGCCAGCAGCCAATCTCTCCTGCGGCGGAGTAAAGCTTTCTTT. This encodes CASSQSLLRRSKAFF. The gene calls are TRBV4-1 and TRBJ1-1, with D unclear. The V end lost 2 bases, the J end lost 9 bases, and 19 bases lay between the germline ends. Germline V gene sequence: CDR1 MGHRA, CDR2 YSYEKL. The CDR3 is made up of 15 amino acids.

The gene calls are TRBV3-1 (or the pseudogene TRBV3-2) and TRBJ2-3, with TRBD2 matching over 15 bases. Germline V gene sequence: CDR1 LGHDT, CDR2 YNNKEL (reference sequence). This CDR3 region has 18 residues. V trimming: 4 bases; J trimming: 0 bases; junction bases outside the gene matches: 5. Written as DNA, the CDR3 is TGTGCCAGCAGCCTATGGACTAGCGGGAGGGCGAGCACAGATACGCAGTATTTT. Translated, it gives CASSLWTSGRASTDTQYF.

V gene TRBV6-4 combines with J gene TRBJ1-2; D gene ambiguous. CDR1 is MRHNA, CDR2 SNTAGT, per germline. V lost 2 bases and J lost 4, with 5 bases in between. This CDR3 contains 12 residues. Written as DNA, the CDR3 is TGTGCCAGCAGTGACGCGGGCTATGGCTACACCTTC. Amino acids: CASSDAGYGYTF.

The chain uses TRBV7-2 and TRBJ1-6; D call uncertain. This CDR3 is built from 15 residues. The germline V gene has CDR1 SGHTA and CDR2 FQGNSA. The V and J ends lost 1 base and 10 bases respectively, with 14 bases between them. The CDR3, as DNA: TGTGCCAGCAGCTTAGAACTGAACAGTCGGTCACCCCTCCACTTT. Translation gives CASSLELNSRSPLHF.

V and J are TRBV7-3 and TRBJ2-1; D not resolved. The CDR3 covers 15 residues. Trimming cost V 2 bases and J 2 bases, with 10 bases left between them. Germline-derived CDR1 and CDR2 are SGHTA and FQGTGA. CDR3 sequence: CASSLVADAYNEQFF. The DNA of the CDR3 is TGTGCCAGCAGCTTAGTCGCGGATGCCTACAATGAGCAGTTCTTC.

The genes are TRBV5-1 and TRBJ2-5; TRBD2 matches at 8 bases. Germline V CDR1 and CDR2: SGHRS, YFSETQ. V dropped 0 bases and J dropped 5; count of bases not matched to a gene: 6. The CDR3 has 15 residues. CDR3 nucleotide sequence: TGCGCCAGCAGCTTGGTCGGGAGCGGGGGCGAGACCCAGTACTTC. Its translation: CASSLVGSGGETQYF.

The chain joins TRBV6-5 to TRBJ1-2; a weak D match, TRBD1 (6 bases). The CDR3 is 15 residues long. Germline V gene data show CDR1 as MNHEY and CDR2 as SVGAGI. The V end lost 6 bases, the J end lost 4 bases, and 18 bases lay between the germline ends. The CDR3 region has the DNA TGTGCCAGCAGCATGGAGGGGGGGCGAGGCTATGGCTACACCTTC. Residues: CASSMEGGRGYGYTF.

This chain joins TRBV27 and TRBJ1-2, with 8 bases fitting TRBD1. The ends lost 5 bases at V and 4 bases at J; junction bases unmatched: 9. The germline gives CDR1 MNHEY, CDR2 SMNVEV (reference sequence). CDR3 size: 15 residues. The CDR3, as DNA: TGTGCCAGCAGTCTTATGACAGGGGTGGGCTATGGCTACACCTTC. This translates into CASSLMTGVGYGYTF.

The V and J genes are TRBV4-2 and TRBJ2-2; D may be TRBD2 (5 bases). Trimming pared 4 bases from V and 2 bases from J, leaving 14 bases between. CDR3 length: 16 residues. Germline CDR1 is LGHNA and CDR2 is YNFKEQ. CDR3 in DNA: TGTGCCAGCAGCCTGGGGTCGGACTCAAACACCGGGGAGCTGTTTTTT. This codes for CASSLGSDSNTGELFF.

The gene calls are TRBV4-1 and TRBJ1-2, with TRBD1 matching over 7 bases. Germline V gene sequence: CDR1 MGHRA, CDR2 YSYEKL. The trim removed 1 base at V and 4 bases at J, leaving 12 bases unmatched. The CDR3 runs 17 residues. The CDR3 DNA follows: TGCGCCAGCAGCCAAGCCCTAAGGGGGCTCCTGGGCTATGGCTACACCTTC. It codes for CASSQALRGLLGYGYTF.

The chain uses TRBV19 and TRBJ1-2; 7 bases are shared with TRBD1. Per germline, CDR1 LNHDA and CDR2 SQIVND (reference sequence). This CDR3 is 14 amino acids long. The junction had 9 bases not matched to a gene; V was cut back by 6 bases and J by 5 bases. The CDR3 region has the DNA TGTGCCAGTAGACCGGGACAGTACCCTTATGGCTACACCTTC. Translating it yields CASRPGQYPYGYTF. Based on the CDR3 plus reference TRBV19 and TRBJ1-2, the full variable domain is DGGITQSPKYLFRKEGQNVTLSCEQNLNHDAMYWYRQDPGQGLRLIYYSQIVNDFQKGDIAEGYSVSREKKESFPLTVTSAQKNPTAFYLCASRPGQYPYGYTFGSGTRLTVV.

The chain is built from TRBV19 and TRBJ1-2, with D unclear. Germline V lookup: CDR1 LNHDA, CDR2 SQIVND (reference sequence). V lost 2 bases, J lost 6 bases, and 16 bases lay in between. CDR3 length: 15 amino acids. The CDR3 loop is CASSIMVPPGDGYTF. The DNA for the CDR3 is TGTGCCAGTAGTATAATGGTTCCGCCCGGGGATGGCTACACCTTC.

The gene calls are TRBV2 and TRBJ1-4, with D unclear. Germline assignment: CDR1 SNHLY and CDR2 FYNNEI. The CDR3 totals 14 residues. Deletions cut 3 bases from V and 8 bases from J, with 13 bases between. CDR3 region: CASSELAGWEKLFF. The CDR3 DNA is TGTGCCAGCAGTGAGCTAGCTGGTTGGGAAAAACTGTTTTTT.

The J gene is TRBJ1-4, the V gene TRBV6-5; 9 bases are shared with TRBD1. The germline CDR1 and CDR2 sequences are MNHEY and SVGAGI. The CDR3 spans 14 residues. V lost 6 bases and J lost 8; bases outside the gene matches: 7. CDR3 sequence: CASRIDRGTEKLFF. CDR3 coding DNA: TGTGCCAGCAGGATAGACAGGGGGACGGAAAAACTGTTTTTT.

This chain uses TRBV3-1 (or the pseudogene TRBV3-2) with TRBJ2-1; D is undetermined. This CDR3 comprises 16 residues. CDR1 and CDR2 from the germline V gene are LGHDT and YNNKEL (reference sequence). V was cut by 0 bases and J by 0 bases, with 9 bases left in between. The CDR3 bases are TGTGCCAGCAGCCAAGATAGGAGTCTCTCCTACAATGAGCAGTTCTTC. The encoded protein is CASSQDRSLSYNEQFF.

This CDR3 reads CASSSTGIGYGYTF. CDR3 DNA sequence: TGCGCCAGCAGCTCGACAGGGATTGGCTATGGCTACACCTTC. The chain recombines TRBV5-1 with TRBJ1-2; 7 nucleotides agree with TRBD1. Germline CDR1 and CDR2: SGHRS and YFSETQ. V shed 3 bases, J shed 4 bases, and the junction held 6 bases outside the gene matches. CDR3 length equals 14 residues.

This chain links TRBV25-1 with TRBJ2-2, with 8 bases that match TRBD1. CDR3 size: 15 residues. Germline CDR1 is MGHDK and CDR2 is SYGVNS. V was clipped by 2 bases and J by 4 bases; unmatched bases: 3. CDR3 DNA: TGTGCCAGCAGTGAACAGGGGGCGAGCACCGGGGAGCTGTTTTTT. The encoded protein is CASSEQGASTGELFF.

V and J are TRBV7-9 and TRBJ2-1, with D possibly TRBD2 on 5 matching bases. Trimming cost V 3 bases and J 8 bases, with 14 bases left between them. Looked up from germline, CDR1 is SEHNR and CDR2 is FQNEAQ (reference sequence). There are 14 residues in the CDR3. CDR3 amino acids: CASSFQPSSYEQFF. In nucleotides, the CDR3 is TGTGCCAGCAGCTTCCAACCCTCTAGCTATGAGCAGTTCTTC.

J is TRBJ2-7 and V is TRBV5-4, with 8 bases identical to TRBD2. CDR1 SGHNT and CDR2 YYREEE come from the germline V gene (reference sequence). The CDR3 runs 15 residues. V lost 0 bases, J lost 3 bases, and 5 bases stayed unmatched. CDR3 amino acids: CASSLDGSGIYEQYF. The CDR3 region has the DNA TGTGCCAGCAGCTTGGATGGTAGCGGGATCTACGAGCAGTACTTC.

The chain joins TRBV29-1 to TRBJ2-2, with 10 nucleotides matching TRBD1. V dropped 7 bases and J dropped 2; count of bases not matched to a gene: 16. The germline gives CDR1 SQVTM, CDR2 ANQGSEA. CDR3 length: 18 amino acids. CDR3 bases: TGCAGCGCCCAAACCGGGACAGGGGCCAAATTCAACACCGGGGAGCTGTTTTTT. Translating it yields CSAQTGTGAKFNTGELFF.

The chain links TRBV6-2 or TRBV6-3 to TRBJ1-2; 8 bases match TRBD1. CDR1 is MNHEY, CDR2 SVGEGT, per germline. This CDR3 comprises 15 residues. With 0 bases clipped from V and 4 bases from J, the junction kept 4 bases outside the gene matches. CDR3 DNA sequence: TGTGCCAGCAGTTACTCGTGGGACAGGAGCTATGGCTACACCTTC. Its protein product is CASSYSWDRSYGYTF.

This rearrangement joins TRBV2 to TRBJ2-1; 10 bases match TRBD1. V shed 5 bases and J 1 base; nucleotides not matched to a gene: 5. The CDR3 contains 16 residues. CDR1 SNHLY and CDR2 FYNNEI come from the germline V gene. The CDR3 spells CASSWMGQGSYNEQFF. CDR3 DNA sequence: TGTGCCAGCAGTTGGATGGGACAGGGGTCCTACAATGAGCAGTTCTTC.

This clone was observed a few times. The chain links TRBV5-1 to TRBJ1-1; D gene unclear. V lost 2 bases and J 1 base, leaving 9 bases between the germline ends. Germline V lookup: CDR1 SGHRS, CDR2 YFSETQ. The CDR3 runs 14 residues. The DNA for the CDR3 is TGCGCCAGCAGCTTTCTCCCGGGGAACACTGAAGCTTTCTTT. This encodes CASSFLPGNTEAFF.